This TCR beta chain was sequenced for a study of blood T cell repertoires in COVID-19. Study in general: Acute-phase and convalescent COVID-19 samples originated in the United States, Italy and Spain. T cells, B-cell-depleted T cells, or PBMCs supplied cDNA or gDNA.

The J segment lost 3 bases and the V segment lost 5 bases, leaving 5 bases of the junction unmatched. This CDR3 is 14 amino acids long. Germline V CDR1 and CDR2: SGHTA, FQGNSA. Per the original data handling: Nucleated cell counts were estimated from reference gene primer amplification. Data came from immunoSEQ multiplex PCR; TCRdb stores just in-frame clones and leaves some out. That table furnishes V, J and clone size, whereas the DNA furnished D and trimming. The sample lists tens of thousands of clones, around four fifths seen once, with 7% to 8.5% in the top ten. The V gene is TRBV7-2, the J gene TRBJ2-7; 9 bases fit TRBD1. This clonotype was sampled from a man aged 55-75 years with active COVID-19. The sample was peripheral blood. CDR3 sequence reads: CASSKDRGLYEQYF. The CDR3 bases are TGTGCCAGCAGCAAGGACAGGGGTCTCTACGAGCAGTACTTC.